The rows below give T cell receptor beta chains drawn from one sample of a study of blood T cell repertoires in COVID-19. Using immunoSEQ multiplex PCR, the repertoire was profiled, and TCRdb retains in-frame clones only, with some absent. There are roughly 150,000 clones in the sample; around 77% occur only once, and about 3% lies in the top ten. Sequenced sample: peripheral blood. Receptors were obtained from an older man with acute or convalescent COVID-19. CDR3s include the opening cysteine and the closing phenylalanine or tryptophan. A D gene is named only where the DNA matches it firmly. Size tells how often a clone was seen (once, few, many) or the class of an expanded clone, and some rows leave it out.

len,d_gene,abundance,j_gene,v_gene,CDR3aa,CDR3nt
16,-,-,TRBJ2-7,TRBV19,CASSTETAKMTYEQYF,TGTGCCAGTAGTACCGAGACAGCAAAGATGACCTACGAGCAGTACTTC
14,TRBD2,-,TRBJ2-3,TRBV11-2,CASSFRLAGDTQYF,TGTGCCAGCAGCTTCAGGCTAGCGGGGGATACGCAGTATTTT
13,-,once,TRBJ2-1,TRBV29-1,CSVVIREFIEQFF,TGCAGCGTTGTAATACGGGAGTTTATTGAGCAGTTCTTC
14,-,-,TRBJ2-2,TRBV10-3,CAISEGGGTGELFF,TGTGCCATCAGTGAAGGGGGGGGAACCGGGGAGCTGTTTTTT
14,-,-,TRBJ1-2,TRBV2,CASSVAGRDYGYTF,TGTGCCAGCAGTGTGGCAGGGAGGGACTATGGCTACACCTTC
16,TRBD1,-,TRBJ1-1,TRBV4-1,CASSQGRGLGNTEAFF,TGCGCCAGCAGCCAAGGCAGGGGGCTCGGGAACACTGAAGCTTTCTTT
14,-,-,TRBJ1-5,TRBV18,CASSPKGSNQPQHF,TGTGCCAGCTCACCAAAGGGGAGCAATCAGCCCCAGCATTTT
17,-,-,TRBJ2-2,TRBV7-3,CASSRLNSQVNTGELFF,TGTGCCAGCAGCCGCCTAAACTCACAGGTGAACACCGGGGAGCTGTTTTTT
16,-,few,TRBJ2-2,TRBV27,CASSSPWTVNTGELFF,TGTGCCAGCAGTTCTCCCTGGACAGTGAACACCGGGGAGCTGTTTTTT
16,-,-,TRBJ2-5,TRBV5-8,CASSPRAGRDPVLRYF,TGTGCCAGCAGCCCGCGGGCGGGAAGAGACCCAGTACTGAGGTACTTC
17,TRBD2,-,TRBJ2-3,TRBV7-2,CASSPPGLAGGTDTQYF,TGTGCCAGCAGCCCCCCGGGACTAGCGGGAGGAACAGATACGCAGTATTTT
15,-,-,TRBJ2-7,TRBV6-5,CASSYSFDSAYEQYF,TGTGCCAGCAGTTACTCTTTTGACAGCGCCTACGAGCAGTACTTC
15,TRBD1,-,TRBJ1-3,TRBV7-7,CASSLDRGSGNTIYF,TGTGCCAGCAGCTTAGACAGGGGATCAGGAAACACCATATATTTT